The 28 T cell receptor beta chains presented below share a single source sample, sequenced in a study of CD8+CD57+ T cells in acquired aplastic anemia. The authors sequenced patients whose flow cytometry had shown CD8+CD57+ cell expansion. The TCR beta profiling, which covered VDJ combination and CDR3 sequence, was carried out using genomic DNA as the template. One entry per CDR3 protein, called by TCRdb with MiXCR from the reads. Counted here are hundreds of thousands of distinct CDR3 sequences, about 80% occurring once; the ten biggest clones make up about two fifths. The sample consisted of sorted CD4+, CD8+, or CD8+CD57+ T cells (not recorded which) from PBMCs. These TCRs come from a human donor with aplastic anemia.

The rearrangement uses TRBV7-2 and TRBJ1-2; 10 bases map to TRBD1. The CDR3 sequence is 13 residues long. CDR1 is SGHTA and CDR2 is FQGNSA in the germline V gene. Germline trimming cut 6 bases from V and 6 bases from J; bases unmatched to any gene: 4. CDR3 amino acids: CASSDDRGHGYTF. The DNA of the CDR3 is TGTGCCAGCAGTGACGACAGGGGGCATGGCTACACCTTC.

This clonotype was picked up one time. The chain couples TRBV24-1 to TRBJ2-5, with D possibly being TRBD1 (5 bases). V lost 7 bases, J lost 11 bases, and 22 bases lay in between. Germline V CDR1 and CDR2: KGHDR, SFDVKD. The CDR3 sequence is 14 residues long. The CDR3 spells CATSRGPGRDTQYF. The CDR3 nucleotides are TGTGCCACCAGCCGTGGACCAGGGCGAGATACGCAGTACTTC.

This clonotype was observed once. V is TRBV24-1 and J is TRBJ2-7, with 8 nucleotides matching TRBD2. With V trimmed by 5 bases and J by 2 bases, 10 bases remained unmatched. The germline gives CDR1 KGHDR, CDR2 SFDVKD. The CDR3 length is 16 residues. The CDR3: CATSALGREVPYEQYV. In DNA, the CDR3 is TGTGCCACCAGTGCACTTGGGCGGGAGGTCCCCTACGAGCAGTACGTC.

As concerns this clonotype: The junction differs from germline at one of its ends, possibly a read error. Here the CDR3 reads CASSLAGVPNTQYF. The CDR3 region has the DNA TGTGCCAGCAGCCTAGCGGGAGTTCCCAATACGCAGTATTTC. The chain uses TRBV7-8 and TRBJ2-1, with 10 bases lining up with TRBD2. Germline V gene sequence: CDR1 SGHVS, CDR2 FQNEAQ. This CDR3 has 14 amino acids.

Concerning this clonotype: This CDR3 is missing its conserved last phenylalanine or tryptophan, likely due to a read error. The DNA is omitted, as the CDR3 cannot be located on it reliably, and the CDR3 follows TCRdb's listing. V gene TRBV7-9 combines with J gene TRBJ1-2. The germline CDR1 and CDR2 sequences are SEHNR and FQNEAQ (reference sequence). Both ends counted, the CDR3 spans 13 residues. The CDR3 is CASSYYSNYGYGV.

The chain carries TRBV19 and TRBJ1-5; D not resolved. Trimming took off 8 bases at V and 0 bases at J, with 8 bases between the two ends. This CDR3 contains 13 residues. The germline V gene encodes CDR1 LNHDA and CDR2 SQIVND (reference sequence). The CDR3, as DNA: TGTGCCAGTTATGACCATAGCAATCAGCCCCAGCATTTT. Its translation: CASYDHSNQPQHF.

The chain joins TRBV9 to TRBJ2-3; tentatively, D is TRBD2 (6 bases). Trimming cost V 0 bases and J 2 bases, with 10 bases left between them. This CDR3 comprises 15 residues. Germline-derived CDR1 and CDR2 are SGDLS and YYNGEE. CDR3 DNA: TGTGCCAGCAGCGTAGGACTAGAACTCACAGATACGCAGTATTTT. This translates into CASSVGLELTDTQYF.

Worth noting for this clonotype: Likely a read error: the CDR3 ends without its conserved phenylalanine or tryptophan. The chain employs TRBV7-3 and TRBJ2-1, with D perhaps assigned TRBD1 or TRBD2 (5 bases each). Near its end, the DNA agrees better with TRBJ2-4, so the J call may be wrong. This CDR3 is 13 amino acids long. Germline assignment: CDR1 SGHTA and CDR2 FQGTGA. The CDR3 nucleotides read TGTGCCAGCTCTAGAGGGGCGAACCCCGTTCAGTACTGC. Amino acid sequence: CASSRGANPVQYC.

The V call is TRBV2, the J call TRBJ2-3; D tentatively reads TRBD1 or TRBD2 (6 bases each). Germline CDR1 SNHLY, CDR2 FYNNEI. The V and J ends lost 8 bases and 11 bases respectively, with 23 bases between them. There are 14 residues in the CDR3. CDR3 sequence reads: CASGYGGTHTQQYF. The CDR3, as DNA: TGTGCCAGCGGGTACGGGGGCACTCATACTCAGCAGTATTTT.

Comment on this clonotype: One end of the junction fails to match germline, which may point to a read error. V is TRBV7-2 and J is TRBJ2-1, with TRBD2 matching 8 bases. Per germline, CDR1 SGHTA and CDR2 FQGNSA. CDR3 length: 14 amino acids. The CDR3 region is CASSPGLAYNEQTF. The DNA of the CDR3 is TGTGCCAGCAGCCCTGGACTAGCCTACAATGAGCAGACCTTC.

The chain joins TRBV12-3 or TRBV12-4 to TRBJ2-2, with D possibly matching TRBD1 (7 bases). V dropped 1 base and J dropped 7 bases, with 19 bases sitting between them. The CDR3 sequence is 17 residues long. The CDR3 coding sequence is TGTGCCAGCAGTTTAGGGCTTCGGAGGGGGCGCATCGGGGAGCTGTTTTTT. This encodes CASSLGLRRGRIGELFF.

Details on this clonotype: One junction end does not reproduce the germline sequence, and a read error may be involved. The chain recombines TRBV7-9 with TRBJ2-5, with D maybe TRBD2 (6 bases). The germline V gene encodes CDR1 SEHNR and CDR2 FQNEAQ (reference sequence). The CDR3 extends over 15 amino acids. CDR3 loop: CASSPPGTWGETEYF. CDR3 DNA sequence: TGTGCCAGCAGCCCACCGGGGACCTGGGGGGAGACCGAGTACTTC. The variable domain in full, with the rest retrieved from reference TRBV7-9 and TRBJ2-5, is DTGVSQNPRHKITKRGQNVTFRCDPISEHNRLYWYRQTLGQGPEFLTYFQNEAQLEKSRLLSDRFSAERPKGSFSTLEIQRTEQGDSAMYLCASSPPGTWGETEYFGPGTRLLVL.

Concerning this clonotype itself: Likely a read error: the CDR3 ends without its conserved phenylalanine or tryptophan. The DNA is left out, because the CDR3 cannot be placed on it with certainty; the CDR3 is given as TCRdb lists it. CDR3 region: CASRVFGGPAIHY. The gene calls are TRBV7-8 and TRBJ1-6. Germline CDR1 is SGHVS and CDR2 is FQNEAQ. From its first to its last residue, the CDR3 has 13 amino acids.

V is TRBV9 and J is TRBJ1-5; 7 bases fit TRBD1. The junction had 18 bases not matched to a gene; V was cut back by 4 bases and J by 14 bases. The CDR3 is 15 amino acids. Per germline, CDR1 SGDLS and CDR2 YYNGEE. This chain's CDR3 is CASSLGLTGNTEEHF. CDR3 in DNA: TGTGCCAGCAGCTTAGGTCTGACAGGGAACACTGAAGAGCATTTT.

The chain recombines TRBV7-2 with TRBJ1-2, with no clear D. This CDR3 is 15 amino acids long. In germline, CDR1 is SGHTA, CDR2 FQGNSA. Trimming took 1 base from V and 11 from J, leaving 20 bases between them. In DNA form, the CDR3 reads TGTGCCAGCAGCTTAGGTGGAGGTCCAAATTATCAGTACACCTTC. It is translated as CASSLGGGPNYQYTF.

V is TRBV12-3 or TRBV12-4 and J is TRBJ2-1, with no clear D. This CDR3 has 14 residues. The V and J ends lost 5 bases and 0 bases respectively, with 8 bases between them. CDR3 coding DNA: TGTGCCAGCAGTACTCTTACCTCCTACAATGAGCAGTTCTTC. Amino acids: CASSTLTSYNEQFF.

The V call is TRBV9, the J call TRBJ2-7, with D possibly being TRBD2 (5 bases). The V end was cut by 4 bases, the J end by 1 base, with 24 bases between. This CDR3 comprises 18 residues. Germline CDR1 and CDR2: SGDLS and YYNGEE. The chain's CDR3 is CASSFQSDGKAFSYEQYV. CDR3 DNA: TGTGCCAGCAGCTTTCAGTCAGACGGGAAAGCTTTTTCCTACGAGCAGTACGTC.

This chain connects TRBV7-3 to TRBJ1-1; D is ambiguous. The CDR3 loop spans 15 amino acids. The germline CDR1 and CDR2 sequences are SGHTA and FQGTGA. Trimming cost V 2 bases and J 13 bases, with 23 bases left between them. In DNA form, the CDR3 reads TGTGCCAGCAGCTTAGGCAACGGCGGCACTGCTGCTTTTTTCTTT. This gives the protein CASSLGNGGTAAFFF.

As to this clonotype: Here the CDR3 omits its conserved ending phenylalanine or tryptophan, so a read error is the likely source. It is unclear where the CDR3 begins or ends on the DNA, so no DNA is shown, and the CDR3 is as TCRdb lists it. V usage is TRBV2 and J usage is TRBJ2-3. The CDR3 region is 13 residues in length, termini included. Germline CDR1 is SNHLY and CDR2 is FYNNEI. The CDR3 loop reads CASSNPTTEHHNY.

In regard to this clonotype: The CDR3 carries no conserved terminal phenylalanine or tryptophan, so it likely arises from a read error. The limits of the CDR3 on the DNA are not certain, so only TCRdb's listed CDR3 is given. V usage is TRBV7-9 and J usage is TRBJ2-3; the table's D call, TRBD1, has no DNA check behind it. The CDR3 is 12 amino acids long, termini counted. CDR1 SEHNR and CDR2 FQNEAQ come from the germline V gene (reference sequence). The CDR3 loop reads CASSTGEEKHYT.

This clonotype was seen a few times. The chain joins TRBV15 to TRBJ2-7; D ambiguous. V lost 0 bases and J lost 3, with 6 bases in between. CDR1 and CDR2 (germline): LNHNV, YYDKDF (reference sequence). The CDR3 has 13 residues. The CDR3, as DNA: TGTGCCACCAGCAGAGATCAAGGCTACGAGCAGTACTTC. Protein product: CATSRDQGYEQYF. The whole variable domain, filled in from reference TRBV15 and TRBJ2-7, reads DAMVIQNPRYQVTQFGKPVTLSCSQTLNHNVMYWYQQKSSQAPKLLFHYYDKDFNNEADTPDNFQSRRPNTSFCFLDIRSPGLGDTAMYLCATSRDQGYEQYFGPGTRLTVT.

V gene TRBV7-8 combines with J gene TRBJ1-2; D perhaps matches TRBD1 (6 bases). Germline assignment: CDR1 SGHVS and CDR2 FQNEAQ. V gave up 1 base and J gave up 13 bases, with 22 bases separating them. The CDR3 has 15 residues. The CDR3, as DNA: TGTGCCAGCAGCTTAGGCGGGGGCTCGGGCAATGGCACCACCTTC. Translated, it gives CASSLGGGSGNGTTF.

The V and J genes are TRBV20-1 and TRBJ2-1, with 7 bases that match TRBD1. Germline V gene lookup returns CDR1 DFQATT and CDR2 SNEGSKA (reference sequence). The V gene end was trimmed by 4 bases and the J gene end by 5 bases; junction bases not matched to a gene: 8. The CDR3 length is 14 residues. CDR3 sequence: CSATWTGPNNEQFF. Here the CDR3 DNA reads TGCAGTGCTACCTGGACAGGCCCCAACAATGAGCAGTTCTTC.

Comment on this clonotype: It is unclear where the CDR3 begins or ends on the DNA, so no DNA is shown, and the CDR3 is as TCRdb lists it. The chain employs TRBV29-1 and TRBJ2-2. The CDR3 is 12 amino acids in total, end residues counted. CDR1 and CDR2 from the germline V gene are SQVTM and ANQGSEA. The CDR3 sequence is CSVWFGAGELFF.

The gene calls are TRBV7-3 and TRBJ2-3; D not certain. The CDR3 spans 14 residues. V was cut by 7 bases and J by 15 bases, with 26 bases left in between. CDR1 is SGHTA, CDR2 FQGTGA, per germline. The CDR3 region has the DNA TGTGCCAGCACAAGACAAGCCAACGCCGGTGTACACTATTTT. Amino acids: CASTRQANAGVHYF.

Points on this clonotype: One end of the junction does not line up with germline, which may come from a read error. V is TRBV25-1 and J is TRBJ2-7; 7 bases map to TRBD1. This CDR3 is 13 amino acids long. Germline assignment: CDR1 MGHDK and CDR2 SYGVNS. The CDR3 sequence is CASSFGSGQETIF. The CDR3 nucleotides are TGTGCCAGCAGTTTTGGCTCCGGACAGGAGACCATCTTC.

The chain is built from TRBV6-5 and TRBJ1-1, with D possibly being TRBD1 (5 bases). V lost 7 bases, J lost 5 bases, and 23 bases lay in between. Germline lookup yields CDR1 MNHEY and CDR2 SVGAGI. The CDR3 spans 16 residues. CDR3 DNA: TGTGCCAGCACCCCGGGACGATGGGGGGTAGGGACTGAAGCTTTCTTT. Its protein product is CASTPGRWGVGTEAFF.

The chain uses TRBV19 and TRBJ1-2; no definite D call. The V end was cut by 5 bases, the J end by 6 bases, with 16 bases between. This CDR3 contains 14 residues. The germline V gene encodes CDR1 LNHDA and CDR2 SQIVND (reference sequence). CDR3 protein: CASSFGLPWDGYTF. CDR3 in DNA: TGTGCCAGTAGTTTTGGACTGCCTTGGGATGGCTACACCTTC. Combining the CDR3 with reference TRBV19 and TRBJ1-2 gives the whole variable domain DGGITQSPKYLFRKEGQNVTLSCEQNLNHDAMYWYRQDPGQGLRLIYYSQIVNDFQKGDIAEGYSVSREKKESFPLTVTSAQKNPTAFYLCASSFGLPWDGYTFGSGTRLTVV.